The 16 T cell receptor beta chains listed next were all sequenced from one sample in a study of spatial heterogeneity in lung cancer. Time point indicated: sample taken at primary tumor resection. Sequencing was performed on whole RNA extracted from tumor and nontumor lung tissue, or from frozen PBMC, and the material was left unsorted. TCRdb reprocessed the 5' RACE reads with MiXCR, giving one entry per CDR3 protein. The sample holds tens of thousands of distinct CDR3 sequences; about 4.5% are singletons and the top ten take less than 35%. The sample here was PBMCs, taken at surgery. Receptors were obtained from a male donor with early-stage non-small cell lung cancer.

This clonotype occurred many times. The chain recombines TRBV28 with TRBJ1-2; D uncertain. V lost 2 bases and J 7 bases, leaving 8 bases between the germline ends. From germline, CDR1 is MDHEN and CDR2 SYDVKM. The CDR3 spans 12 residues. Here the CDR3 DNA reads TGTGCCAGCAGTTTAATGGGGTTTGGCTACACCTTC. Its translation: CASSLMGFGYTF.

This clonotype was seen repeatedly, ten times or more. V gene TRBV4-2 combines with J gene TRBJ2-5, with D maybe TRBD2 (7 bases). The germline gives CDR1 LGHNA, CDR2 YNFKEQ. The CDR3 runs 15 residues. V was pared by 0 bases and J by 4 bases, with 12 bases between. In nucleotides, the CDR3 is TGTGCCAGCAGCCAAGAAGGGGGGGGAAGAGAGACCCAGTACTTC. Its protein is CASSQEGGGRETQYF.

This clonotype was counted between two and nine times. The CDR3 sequence is CASSQGSGTGNYEQYF. The CDR3 DNA sequence: TGTGCCAGCAGCCAAGGGTCCGGGACAGGTAACTACGAGCAGTACTTC. The chain joins TRBV3-1 to TRBJ2-7; 8 bases fit TRBD1. Losses at the gene ends were 1 base for V and 3 bases for J; bases not matched to a gene: 8. Germline CDR1 reads LGHDT; CDR2 reads YNNKEL (reference sequence). The CDR3 sequence is 16 residues long.

The chain links TRBV20-1 to TRBJ2-1; 7 bases map to TRBD1. The germline gives CDR1 DFQATT, CDR2 SNEGSKA (reference sequence). The CDR3 totals 14 residues. CDR3 protein: CSSRDSSSYNEQFF. Written as DNA, the CDR3 is TGCAGCTCCAGGGACAGCAGCTCCTACAATGAGCAGTTCTTC.

At least ten counts were recorded for this clonotype. V is TRBV6-5 and J is TRBJ2-7; TRBD1 matches at 9 bases. The CDR3 length is 16 residues. V trimming: 5 bases; J trimming: 7 bases; junction bases outside the gene matches: 15. In germline, CDR1 is MNHEY, CDR2 SVGAGI. CDR3 coding DNA: TGTGCCAGCAGTCGAAGTGAGCACAGGGGGCAGGGAGAGCAGTACTTC. It translates to CASSRSEHRGQGEQYF.

The V call is TRBV10-3, the J call TRBJ2-7; D is possibly TRBD1 (6 bases). CDR1 is ENHRY, CDR2 SYGVKD, per germline. The CDR3 has 17 amino acids. Trimming left V 0 bases short and J 0 bases short, with 15 bases between. The chain's CDR3 is CAISESGRGRSSYEQYF. CDR3 coding DNA: TGTGCCATCAGTGAGTCGGGCAGGGGACGAAGCTCCTACGAGCAGTACTTC.

This clonotype was recorded at least ten times. The chain recombines TRBV4-1 with TRBJ1-2, with a possible D match to TRBD1 (6 bases). Germline V gene sequence: CDR1 MGHRA, CDR2 YSYEKL. The CDR3 sequence is 14 residues long. The V end lost 4 bases, the J end lost 4 bases, and 13 bases lay between the germline ends. CDR3 protein: CASSPGTGRYGYTF. The CDR3 DNA reads TGCGCCAGCAGCCCGGGAACAGGGCGCTATGGCTACACCTTC.

This clonotype occurred many times. This chain connects TRBV18 to TRBJ1-4; D unresolved. Germline V gene lookup returns CDR1 KGHSH and CDR2 LQKENI. This CDR3 region has 13 residues. Trimming removed 7 bases at V and 5 bases at J, with 11 bases between. CDR3 DNA sequence: TGTGCCAGCTACCGAGGGCCCAATGAAAAACTGTTTTTT. Its translation is CASYRGPNEKLFF.

This clonotype was detected a few times. The rearrangement links TRBV20-1 to TRBJ1-4, with D uncertain. The V end was cut by 1 base, the J end by 6 bases, with 3 bases between. Germline lookup yields CDR1 DFQATT and CDR2 SNEGSKA (reference sequence). The CDR3 consists of 11 residues. In DNA, the CDR3 is TGCAGTGCTAGAGGATATGAAAAACTGTTTTTT. Translated, it gives CSARGYEKLFF.

This clonotype was observed a few times. The CDR3 sequence is CASSSDPGELFF. The DNA for the CDR3 is TGTGCCAGCAGCTCGGACCCCGGGGAGCTGTTTTTT. The chain combines TRBV7-3 with TRBJ2-2; D remains unclear. Germline-derived CDR1 and CDR2 are SGHTA and FQGTGA. The V end lost 4 bases, the J end lost 6 bases, and 6 bases lay between the germline ends. This CDR3 spans 12 amino acids.

This clonotype is medium-sized within its sample. The chain combines TRBV7-9 with TRBJ2-7; a possible D gene is TRBD1 (7 bases). The germline V gene encodes CDR1 SEHNR and CDR2 FQNEAQ (reference sequence). The ends were cut back, 3 bases at V and 5 bases at J, with 14 bases in the middle. The CDR3 has 14 residues. CDR3 amino acids: CASSLGTAGHEQYF. Here the CDR3 DNA reads TGTGCCAGCAGCTTGGGGACAGCGGGCCACGAGCAGTACTTC. The full variable domain, completed using reference TRBV7-9 and TRBJ2-7, is DTGVSQNPRHKITKRGQNVTFRCDPISEHNRLYWYRQTLGQGPEFLTYFQNEAQLEKSRLLSDRFSAERPKGSFSTLEIQRTEQGDSAMYLCASSLGTAGHEQYFGPGTRLTVT.

There are many counts of this clonotype. V gene TRBV24-1 combines with J gene TRBJ2-2; D ambiguous. CDR1 is KGHDR, CDR2 SFDVKD, per germline. The CDR3 sequence is 14 residues long. Trimming took off 4 bases at V and 5 bases at J, with 10 bases between the two ends. CDR3 DNA: TGTGCCACCAGTGAGCCCATGAGGACCGGGGAGCTGTTTTTT. Amino acid sequence: CATSEPMRTGELFF.

The sample holds many counts of this clonotype. The chain carries TRBV15 and TRBJ1-2, with a weak D call TRBD1 (5 bases). This CDR3 is built from 13 residues. With 3 bases removed from V and 2 bases from J, the gap between germline ends came to 7 bases. The germline CDR1 and CDR2 sequences are LNHNV and YYDKDF (reference sequence). The DNA for the CDR3 is TGTGCCACCAGCAGCCGACAGAACTATGGCTACACCTTC. Amino acid sequence: CATSSRQNYGYTF.

This clonotype was detected ten times or more. The chain uses TRBV24-1 and TRBJ2-5; 9 nucleotides align to TRBD2. This CDR3 contains 15 residues. V gave up 5 bases and J gave up 5 bases; unmatched junction bases: 8. Germline lookup yields CDR1 KGHDR and CDR2 SFDVKD. This chain's CDR3 is CATSGLHSGGETQYF. As DNA, the CDR3 is TGTGCCACCAGTGGACTACATAGCGGGGGTGAGACCCAGTACTTC.

This clonotype has ten or more counts. The V call is TRBV7-6, the J call TRBJ1-3; D possibly corresponds to TRBD1 (5 bases). This CDR3 has 18 amino acids. Germline lookup yields CDR1 SGHVS and CDR2 FNYEAQ. Trimming took off 0 bases at V and 0 bases at J, with 15 bases between the two ends. The CDR3 DNA sequence: TGTGCCAGCAGCTTAGCGTTTGCAGGGCCGAGCTCTGGAAACACCATATATTTT. It codes for CASSLAFAGPSSGNTIYF.

This clonotype was picked up many times. The rearrangement links TRBV12-3 or TRBV12-4 to TRBJ2-1, with D possibly TRBD1 on 6 matching bases. This CDR3 is built from 15 residues. Trimming took 4 bases from V and 6 from J, leaving 16 bases between them. For the CDR3, the DNA is TGTGCCAGCAGTTCGACAGGAAGGCTCTTCAATGAGCAGTTCTTC. Amino acids: CASSSTGRLFNEQFF.